The entry that follows covers one T cell receptor (beta chain) sequence. Its antigen is unknown. Regarding time point: baseline, week 1 (first vaccination visit). The treatment: pre-vaccination baseline after standard-of-care therapy. Here immunoSEQ multiplex PCR was the method, and the copy in TCRdb shows in-frame clones only, minus some. Counted here are approximately 92,000 clones, 83% occurring once; the ten biggest clones make up 6% to 9.5%. This sample was taken from a study of a mutant IDH1 vaccine in newly diagnosed glioma. Study-level results: Pseudoprogression appears to have had no connection to changes in top peripheral T cell clonotypes. Patients mounted vaccine-induced immune responses in just over 90% of cases.

V lost 4 bases, J lost 3 bases, and 8 bases stayed unmatched. The CDR3 runs 16 residues. In germline, CDR1 is KGHSH, CDR2 LQKENI. This TCR was sampled from a woman in her 50s with glioma. The gene calls are TRBV18 and TRBJ1-1; 10 bases align to TRBD1. The specimen was PBMCs, collected from a glioma patient treated with radiotherapy, temozolomide or both. The CDR3 sequence: CASSLFHGTGDTEAFF. For the CDR3, the DNA is TGTGCCAGCTCACTTTTCCATGGGACAGGGGACACTGAAGCTTTCTTT.